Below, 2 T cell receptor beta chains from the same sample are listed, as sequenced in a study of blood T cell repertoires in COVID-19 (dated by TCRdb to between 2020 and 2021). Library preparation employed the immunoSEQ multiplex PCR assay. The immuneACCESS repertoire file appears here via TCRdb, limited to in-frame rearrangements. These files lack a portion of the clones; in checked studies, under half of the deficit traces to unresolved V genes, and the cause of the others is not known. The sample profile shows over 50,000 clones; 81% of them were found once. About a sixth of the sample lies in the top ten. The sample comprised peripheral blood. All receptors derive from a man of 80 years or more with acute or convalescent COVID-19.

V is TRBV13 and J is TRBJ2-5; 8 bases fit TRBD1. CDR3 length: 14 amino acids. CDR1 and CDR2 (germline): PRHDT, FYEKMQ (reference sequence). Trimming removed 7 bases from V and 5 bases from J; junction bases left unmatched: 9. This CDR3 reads CASTRGQVVETQYF. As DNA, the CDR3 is TGTGCCAGCACCAGGGGACAGGTGGTGGAGACCCAGTACTTC.

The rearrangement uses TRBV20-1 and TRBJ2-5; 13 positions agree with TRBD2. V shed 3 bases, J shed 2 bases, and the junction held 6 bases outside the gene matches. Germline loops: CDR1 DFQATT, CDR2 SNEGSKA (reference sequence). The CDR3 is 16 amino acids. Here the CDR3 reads CSASPGLAGSQETQYF. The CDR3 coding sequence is TGCAGTGCTAGTCCGGGACTAGCGGGATCTCAAGAGACCCAGTACTTC.